A single sample gave rise to the 25 T cell receptor delta chains below, sequenced in a study of gamma-delta chains in newborns, infants, children (dated by TCRdb to between 2018 and 2020). Data came from an Illumina MiSeq. For TCRdb, the public reads were processed anew by CATT, and duplicate DNA sequences were folded into one row. The sample table lists roughly 14,000 delta-chain clones, less than 9.5% of them with a count of one. The ten most abundant clones make up about 20% of the sample. Sequencing was performed on blood. These receptors originate from a child who was a newborn, infant or young child, either healthy, febrile or measles-vaccinated (not recorded which).

The chain links TRDV2 to TRDJ3, with 13 bases that match TRDD3. With V trimmed by 0 bases and J by 2 bases, 6 bases remained unmatched. The germline V gene has CDR1 GEAIGNYY and CDR2 EKD. The CDR3 consists of 20 residues. CDR3 DNA sequence: TGTGCCTGTGACACCGCGGGTACTGGGGGATACGCCTGGGACACCCGACAGATGTTTTTC. Translated: CACDTAGTGGYAWDTRQMFF.

This clone was counted only a few times. One end of the junction is discordant with germline, which a read error may explain. At the DNA level, this CDR3 is encoded by other sequences in the same sample as well. The J gene is TRDJ3, the V gene TRDV2, with 8 bases lining up with TRDD3. The CDR3 loop spans 18 amino acids. Germline-derived CDR1 and CDR2 are GEAIGNYY and EKD. The CDR3 DNA reads TGCGCCTGTGACACGGCCTGGGGGACCTCCTGGGACACCCGACAGATGTTTTTC. This translates into CACDTAWGTSWDTRQMFF.

This clone turned up a few times. An end of the junction does not agree with germline; a read error may underlie this. The chain couples TRDV2 to TRDJ3; a possible D gene is TRDD3 (6 bases). The CDR3 loop spans 18 amino acids. Germline loops: CDR1 GEAIGNYY, CDR2 EKD. This CDR3 is CACDDLLGSSWDTRQVFF. The CDR3 DNA follows: TGTGCCTGTGACGATTTACTGGGTAGCTCCTGGGACACCCGACAGGTGTTTTTC.

This clone showed up just a few times. An end of the junction does not agree with germline; a read error may underlie this. Other DNA sequences within the sample encode an identical CDR3. The chain links TRDV2 to TRDJ3; 7 nucleotides match TRDD3. This CDR3 spans 18 amino acids. CDR1 and CDR2 (germline): GEAIGNYY, EKD. The CDR3 DNA sequence: TGTGCTTGTGACACCGTTGGGGGAAGCTCCTGGGACACCCGTCAGATGTTTTTC. This sequence encodes CACDTVGGSSWDTRQMFF.

Regarding this clone: At one boundary the junction diverges from the germline segment, which might be a read error. J is TRDJ3 and V is TRDV2; TRDD3 matches 7 bases. Germline CDR1 is GEAIGNYY and CDR2 is EKD. The CDR3 runs to 17 residues. CDR3 nucleotide sequence: TGTGCCTGTGACAGTTGGGGGAGCTCCTGGGCCACCCGACAGATGTTTTTC. Protein product: CACDSWGSSWATRQMFF.

Regarding this clone: A much larger clone sits a single nucleotide away, making a read error possible. This specimen includes other DNA sequences encoding the same CDR3. This rearrangement joins TRDV2 to TRDJ3; TRDD3 agrees at 11 bases. CDR3 length: 19 residues. J gave up 0 bases and V 0 bases, and 3 bases lay outside the gene matches. Germline V lookup: CDR1 GEAIGNYY, CDR2 EKD. The CDR3 loop is CACDTWGIRSSWDTRQMFF. The CDR3 DNA reads as TGTGCCTGTGACACCTGGGGGATACGAAGCTCCTGGGACACCCGACAGATGTTTTTC.

This clone showed up just a few times. The identical CDR3 is also encoded by other nucleotide sequences in the sample. This sequence joins TRDV2 and TRDJ2; TRDD3 aligns across 8 bases. This CDR3 is built from 15 residues. Per germline, CDR1 GEAIGNYY and CDR2 EKD. Unmatched junction bases numbered 13, after V lost 3 bases and J lost 11 bases. This CDR3 is CACDYWGALTAQLFF. Written as DNA, the CDR3 is TGTGCCTGTGACTACTGGGGGGCTTTGACGGCGCAACTCTTCTTT.

The rearrangement joins TRDV2 to TRDJ3; 10 bases map to TRDD3. The junction had 5 bases not matched to a gene; V was cut back by 4 bases and J by 0 bases. Germline CDR1 GEAIGNYY, CDR2 EKD. This CDR3 comprises 18 residues. CDR3 in amino acids: CACDYWGIFSWDTRQMFF. DNA for the CDR3: TGTGCCTGTGATTACTGGGGGATTTTCTCCTGGGACACCCGACAGATGTTTTTC.

The chain links TRDV3 to TRDJ1; 12 bases line up with TRDD3. The CDR3 runs 20 residues. CDR1 TVYSNPD and CDR2 GDNSRS come from the germline V gene (reference sequence). V shed 4 bases and J 0 bases; nucleotides not matched to a gene: 21. As DNA, the CDR3 is TGTGCCTATTCGGCCTTCCCCTGGGGGATACGGAGCAGGTACACCGATAAACTCATCTTT. Encoded protein: CAYSAFPWGIRSRYTDKLIF. Complete variable domain (other parts from reference TRDV3 and TRDJ1): CDKVTQSSPDQTVASGSEVVLLCTYDTVYSNPDLFWYRIRPDYSFQFVFYGDNSRSEGADFTQGRFSVKHILTQKAFHLVISPVRTEDSATYYCAYSAFPWGIRSRYTDKLIFGKGTRVTVEP.

This clone was seen only a few times. Translating this DNA gives a protein that differs at residue 7 from the TCRdb one, which belongs to a much larger clone; a read error is likely, and the protein shown is this translation. J is TRDJ1 and V is TRDV2, with D perhaps matching TRDD3 (6 bases). Germline V gene data show CDR1 as GEAIGNYY and CDR2 as EKD. V was pared by 0 bases and J by 6 bases, with 10 bases between. The CDR3 length is 13 residues. CDR3 amino acids: CACDTWRIHKLIF. The CDR3 region has the DNA TGTGCCTGTGACACCTGGAGGATACATAAACTCATCTTT.

This clone has only a few counts. The same CDR3 arises from other DNA sequences in this sample as well. This sequence joins TRDV2 and TRDJ3, with 13 bases aligning to TRDD3. Unmatched junction bases numbered 12, after V lost 1 base and J lost 4 bases. The germline V gene encodes CDR1 GEAIGNYY and CDR2 EKD. The CDR3 is 21 residues long. The CDR3 region has the DNA TGTGCCTGTGACACGGTTCCCGTACTGGGGGATACGTATTGGGACACCCGACAGATGTTTTTC. Encoded protein: CACDTVPVLGDTYWDTRQMFF.

The sample holds a few counts of this clone. This chain links TRDV2 with TRDJ3, with 9 bases matching TRDD3. Germline values: CDR1 GEAIGNYY, CDR2 EKD. This CDR3 has 18 residues. The J segment lost 0 bases and the V segment lost 2 bases, leaving 4 bases of the junction unmatched. The CDR3 loop reads CACDILGEPSWDTRQMFF. The DNA of the CDR3 is TGTGCCTGTGACATACTGGGGGAGCCCTCCTGGGACACCCGACAGATGTTTTTC.

The sample holds a few counts of this clone. DNA of the CDR3: TGTGCCTGTGACACCGTCGGGGGAAAGGCCTGGGACACCCGACAGATGTTTTTC. Protein sequence: CACDTVGGKAWDTRQMFF. The chain links TRDV2 to TRDJ3; D possibly corresponds to TRDD3 (6 bases). The CDR3 is 18 amino acids. V lost 0 bases, J lost 2 bases, and 13 bases lay in between. Germline loops: CDR1 GEAIGNYY, CDR2 EKD.

As regards this clone: Relative to the germline gene, one junction end is altered; a read error may explain this. This sequence joins TRDV2 and TRDJ3, with 11 bases lining up with TRDD3. The CDR3 loop spans 20 amino acids. The germline gives CDR1 GEAIGNYY, CDR2 EKD. The CDR3: CARDTVYWGISSWDTRQMFF. The CDR3 region has the DNA TGTGCCCGTGACACCGTTTACTGGGGGATATCCTCCTGGGACACCCGACAGATGTTTTTC.

This clone occurred a few times. This same CDR3 is encoded by further DNA sequences in the sample. The chain employs TRDV2 and TRDJ3, with 11 bases that match TRDD3. The CDR3 extends over 19 amino acids. Per the germline V gene, CDR1 is GEAIGNYY and CDR2 is EKD. The V gene end was trimmed by 2 bases and the J gene end by 0 bases; junction bases not matched to a gene: 5. Here the CDR3 reads CACDILGDRSSWDTRQMFF. The DNA of the CDR3 is TGTGCCTGTGACATACTGGGGGATAGAAGCTCCTGGGACACCCGACAGATGTTTTTC.

This clone was observed a few times. The chain is built from TRDV2 and TRDJ3, with 9 bases fitting TRDD3. This CDR3 has 19 amino acids. J gave up 0 bases and V 2 bases, and 7 bases lay outside the gene matches. Germline V gene sequence: CDR1 GEAIGNYY, CDR2 EKD. CDR3 residues: CACDILGEPSSWDTRQMFF. CDR3 bases: TGTGCCTGTGACATACTGGGGGAGCCCAGCTCCTGGGACACCCGACAGATGTTTTTC.

For this clone: The same CDR3 is also encoded by other DNA sequences in this sample. V usage is TRDV2 and J usage is TRDJ3, with 9 bases fitting TRDD3. Trimming removed 3 bases from V and 0 bases from J; junction bases left unmatched: 5. The CDR3 has 18 residues. CDR1 is GEAIGNYY and CDR2 is EKD in the germline V gene. The CDR3 protein is CACDLVLGDSWDTRQMFF. In nucleotides, the CDR3 is TGTGCCTGTGACCTTGTACTGGGGGACTCCTGGGACACCCGACAGATGTTTTTC.

This chain joins TRDV2 and TRDJ3, with TRDD3 matching 11 bases. This CDR3 region has 20 residues. Germline loops: CDR1 GEAIGNYY, CDR2 EKD. V lost 3 bases to trimming and J lost 0 bases; unmatched junction nucleotides: 9. The CDR3 bases are TGTGCCTGTGACGCCGTACTGGGGGATAGAAACTCCTGGGACACCCGACAGATGTTTTTC. It yields the protein CACDAVLGDRNSWDTRQMFF.

A note on this clone: A far larger clone differs by one base, so this is likely a read error. Other DNA sequences in the sample encode the same CDR3. The rearrangement links TRDV2 to TRDJ3; possible D gene TRDD3, 6 bases. V was trimmed by 3 bases and J by 0 bases, leaving 14 bases between them. The CDR3 has 18 amino acids. Germline loops: CDR1 GEAIGNYY, CDR2 EKD. The CDR3 DNA reads as TGTGCCTGTGACCCCGTACTGGGAGGCTCCTGGGACACCCGACAGATGTTTTTC. Its protein product is CACDPVLGGSWDTRQMFF.

This clone has just a few counts. The same CDR3 arises from other DNA sequences in this sample as well. V and J are TRDV1 and TRDJ1; TRDD3 matches at 8 bases. Per the germline V gene, CDR1 is TSWWSYY and CDR2 is QGS. V dropped 5 bases and J dropped 0; count of bases not matched to a gene: 14. This CDR3 region has 18 residues. CDR3 in DNA: TGTGCTCTTGGGAAGGCCTTCGTACTGGGGGGTTACACCGATAAACTCATCTTT. Translating it yields CALGKAFVLGGYTDKLIF.

This clone showed up just a few times. One junction end does not reproduce the germline sequence, and a read error may be involved. The chain couples TRDV2 to TRDJ1, with 12 nucleotides matching TRDD3. Germline CDR1 and CDR2: GEAIGNYY and EKD. This CDR3 has 18 amino acids. CDR3 in amino acids: CACDTIGLLGDTTDELIF. The CDR3 DNA reads as TGTGCCTGTGACACAATCGGGTTACTGGGGGATACCACCGATGAACTCATCTTT.

Relative to its sample, this clone is medium-sized (0.01 to 0.1%). The likely explanation is a read error, given a far larger clone one base away. The sample contains more than one DNA sequence encoding this CDR3. The chain has TRDV2 and TRDJ2; 10 nucleotides align to TRDD3. Germline CDR1 and CDR2: GEAIGNYY and EKD. This CDR3 comprises 14 residues. CDR3 coding DNA: TGTGCCTGCGACATACTGGGGGATACAGCACAACTCTTCTTT. Its translation is CACDILGDTAQLFF.

This clone appeared a few times. The chain is built from TRDV2 and TRDJ3, with D unresolved. Trimming stripped 3 bases from V and 1 base from J, with 12 bases between. The germline gives CDR1 GEAIGNYY, CDR2 EKD. This CDR3 comprises 17 residues. The CDR3 sequence is CACDRLRPSWDTRQMFF. The CDR3 nucleotides are TGTGCCTGTGACCGCTTGAGGCCTTCCTGGGACACCCGACAGATGTTTTTC.

In its sample, this clone was seen a few times. One end of the junction is discordant with germline, which a read error may explain. Other DNA sequences in this sample translate to the same CDR3. The chain uses TRDV2 and TRDJ3, with 7 bases aligning to TRDD3. The CDR3 contains 17 residues. Germline loops: CDR1 GEAIGNYY, CDR2 EKD. Written as DNA, the CDR3 is TGTGCCTGCGACACCCTGGGGGGCTCCTGGGACACCCGACAGATGTTTTTC. Translated, it gives CACDTLGGSWDTRQMFF.

The chain joins TRDV2 to TRDJ3; D remains unclear. The CDR3 sequence is 16 residues long. Trimming took 3 bases from V and 0 from J, leaving 8 bases between them. Germline CDR1 and CDR2: GEAIGNYY and EKD. The CDR3: CACDSVSSWDTRQMFF. CDR3 nucleotides: TGTGCCTGTGACTCGGTGAGCTCCTGGGACACCCGACAGATGTTTTTC.